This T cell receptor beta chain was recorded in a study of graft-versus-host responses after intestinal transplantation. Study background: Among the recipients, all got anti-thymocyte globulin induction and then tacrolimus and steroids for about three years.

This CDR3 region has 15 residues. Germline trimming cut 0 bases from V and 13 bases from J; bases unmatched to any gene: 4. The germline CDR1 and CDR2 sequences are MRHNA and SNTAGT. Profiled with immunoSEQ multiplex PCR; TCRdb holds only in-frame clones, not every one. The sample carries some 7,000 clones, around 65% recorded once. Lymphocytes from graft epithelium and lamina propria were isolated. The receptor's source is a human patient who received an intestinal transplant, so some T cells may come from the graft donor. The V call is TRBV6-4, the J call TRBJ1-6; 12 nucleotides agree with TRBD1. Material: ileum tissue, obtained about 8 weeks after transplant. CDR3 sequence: CASSDSGQGAHPLHF. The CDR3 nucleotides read TGTGCCAGCAGTGACTCGGGACAGGGGGCGCATCCCCTCCACTTT.